The following is a T cell receptor beta chain sequence with its context. Its antigen is as yet unknown. This sample stems from a study of regulatory T cells. General observations from the study: Patient repertoires had restricted TRB V-J pairs and skewed V and J usage, most in Tregs. Hydrophobic residues at CDR3 positions 6 and 7 were enriched in conventional CD4+ T cells of CD3G-deficient patients.

All CD3G-deficient patients showed autoimmunity, more severe in two. Sorting split CD4+ cells into CD25-high CD127-low Tregs and CD25-low CD127-high conventional T cells. Amplification used 52 TRBV primers and 13 TRBJ primers. The data were produced by immunoSEQ multiplex PCR, yet TCRdb's version contains in-frame clones alone and is incomplete. The table shows approximately 29,000 clones, with nearly 95% occurring only once. Sequenced material: conventional CD4+ T cells sorted from blood. The receptor was isolated from a child aged 2 to 10 with CD3G deficiency.

CDR3: CASSFGRLTHNEQFF. As DNA, the CDR3 is TGTGCCAGCAGTTTCGGACGACTCACCCACAATGAGCAGTTCTTC. V is TRBV28 and J is TRBJ2-1; D remains unclear. Looked up from germline, CDR1 is MDHEN and CDR2 is SYDVKM. The CDR3 spans 15 residues. Deletions cut 3 bases from V and 5 bases from J, with 14 bases between.